This TCR beta chain was captured in a study of cytomegalovirus exposure and HLA in healthy donors (dated by TCRdb to the late 2010s). Notes on the research overall: An earlier analysis of some 500 of the donors reported more than 250 Gb of sequence data and 100 million to 130 million unique TCR beta sequences from 150 million to 200 million T cells. Five DR-DQ haplotypes were treated as single units for association and clustering because of strong linkage in the cohort. The later analysis used no new phenotypic data to find candidate immune exposures, relying instead on TCR beta sequences and their occurrence across donors. Along with the approximately 700-subject first cohort, a separate validation cohort of over a hundred different subjects was used. Typing coverage differed by locus: A, B, C, DRB1 and DQB1 were typed in about 620-630 donors, DQA1 in about 550, DPA1 in around 580, and DPB1 in 450 to 480. The study was designed to test whether signatures of past pathogen exposure could be identified by cataloging public T cell receptors. Among about 400 genotyped donors of the cohort, an average of around 250,000 unique TCR beta nucleotide sequences was sequenced per donor, of which about 18% were non-productive. Both class I and class II loci were covered by HLA typing, at four-digit resolution. An earlier analysis of several hundred of the donors applied high-throughput TCR beta sequencing to assess whether each TCR beta V gene segment acted as functional or pseudogenic. Alongside the repertoire data, information on donor age, sex, ethnicity and CMV serostatus was compiled. The genetic ancestry cluster associated with self-reported Caucasian donors included about 81% of the 300 to 400 genotyped donors. An early release covering 500 to 750 HLA-typed donors comprised 250 to 350 gigabases of sequencing data and roughly 85 million unique TCR sequences. The study combined high-throughput TCR immunosequencing, statistical association of individual TCRs with disease status, and machine learning to predict cytomegalovirus infection status. Using immunosequencing, the study profiled T cell repertoires from fewer than 700 subjects and related those repertoires to cytomegalovirus serostatus. Every discovery cohort repertoire had been produced on one sequencing platform. A later analysis re-analyzed previously published TCR beta repertoires from approximately 670 donors and added high-resolution HLA genotyping to study TCR occurrence patterns. A later genetic analysis took genome-wide SNP genotypes for about three fifths of the 666 donors and used that subset as a discovery cohort.

Of note for this clone: Its recognized antigen is unknown. Base-call qualities are not available, and no considerably larger clone is one nucleotide away.

What the study reported, not specific to this receptor: Strong co-occurrence of HLA alleles, especially DR and DQ, made assigning TCR associations to individual alleles difficult. The authors suggested that the approach could potentially be extended to other disease states and immunological phenotypes. The study gave a list of 150 to 200 TCR beta chains associated with cytomegalovirus. Linkage disequilibrium might explain the correlated functional status among segregating V segments, but an unknown experimental factor could not be excluded. Compared with equally common non-associated chains, HLA-associated TCR beta chains in a later analysis were more clonally expanded and had lower generation probabilities. Most TCR sequences were observed very rarely across donors, whereas some public TCRs were present in many individuals. For the cohort, immune exposure information was limited to CMV serostatus. According to a later analysis, parvovirus B19, influenza, CMV and Epstein-Barr virus appeared linked to several top co-occurrence clusters. In vitro tests confirmed that a few of the cytomegalovirus-associated TCR beta chains recognize cytomegalovirus antigens. A group of highly shared sequence variants was considered likely to be a technical artifact of the sequencing pipeline. A later genetic analysis associated a missense DCLRE1C variant with V-gene and J-gene trimming of TCR beta chains, and an independent cohort replicated the association. A further reported finding was that TCR beta sequences accurately predicted the HLA-A and HLA-B alleles for most subjects in the first cohort. Because HLA typing was missing for some donors at each locus, association tests included only the typed subset. Approximately 18 rarely observed V segments, including chromosome 9 orphons, were excluded from the earlier analysis of about 600 of the donors because counts were too low. Specific HLA alleles were associated with 15,000 to 20,000 TCR beta sequences at a false discovery rate of 0.05 in a later analysis. Presence/absence analyses assumed roughly uniform sequencing depth across donors, an assumption that may not hold. The classifier was reported to diagnose cytomegalovirus status with high specificity and sensitivity in both the original cohort and the validation cohort. A later analysis found that TCR association rates varied across HLA loci, with DRB1 alleles showing the most associated TCRs and HLA-C alleles the fewest. An earlier analysis of around 600 of the donors showed that most TCR beta V segments appeared in productive rearrangements either about 87% or about 30% of the time, which broadly matched IMGT annotations. A later analysis found that most CMV-associated TCR beta chains appeared HLA-restricted, with HLA associations seemingly driven largely by CMV exposure. According to a later genetic analysis, donors in an Asian-associated ancestry cluster had fewer N-insertions in productive TCRs than the roughly 660-donor mean. Because the 87-base-pair reads could not distinguish some IMGT-functional V segments, including TRBV6-2 and TRBV6-3, those segments were excluded. Only TCR beta chains were sequenced in this cohort, and the absence of alpha or paired-chain data limited detectable features.

From its cysteine to its phenylalanine, the CDR3 spans 14 amino acids. CDR3 DNA only is kept here, 42 bases in frame from base 1. V loses 6 bases at its end and J loses 6 bases; junction bases beyond the gene matches: 6. From a lookup of the germline V gene, CDR1 and CDR2 are SGHNT and YENEEA. Libraries were made using the immunoSEQ multiplex PCR assay. For the multiplex PCR, a mixture combining 60 forward primers for TCR Vbeta segments and 13 reverse primers for TCR Jbeta segments was used. The CDR3 region of rearranged TCR beta genes was amplified from genomic DNA by a multiplex PCR assay. On the Illumina HiSeq System, the amplified TCR beta libraries were sequenced as 87-base-pair reads. As for how the authors treated the data: Across the 700 or so repertoires, a later analysis counted tens of millions of unique TCR beta chains, around 11 million of which were shared by at least two donors. Raw reads were error-corrected and collapsed into unique sequences by a nearest-neighbor algorithm in which closely related sequences were merged to remove PCR and sequencing errors. To assign V, D and J gene segments, CDR3 sequences were aligned to IMGT reference sequences. For a sequence to be retained, a match of at least six nucleotides was required to both a V gene segment and a J gene segment. A rearrangement was called productive if the CDR3 had no stop codons and remained in frame with V and J, and every other rearrangement was called non-productive. Following IMGT convention, CDR3 was defined as the stretch from the second conserved V-encoded cysteine to the conserved J-encoded phenylalanine. In an earlier analysis of more than 550 of the donors, sequences lacking an unambiguous match to a single V gene segment were excluded. In an earlier analysis of approximately 590 of the donors, V segments were called functional above 56.7% productive rearrangements and were called segregating when the between-donor standard deviation exceeded 5%. A statistical classification framework was developed to diagnose cytomegalovirus status using the catalog of TCR beta chain sequences. In a later analysis, TCR nucleotide sequences were compared against IMGT/GENE-DB human TR gene sequences so that V and J genes could be assigned. Using the TCRdist pipeline, a later analysis assigned CDR3 sequences along with most-parsimonious VDJ recombination scenarios. In a later analysis, each TCR beta chain was defined by its CDR3 amino acid sequence together with its V-gene family, and reads lacking a unique V-gene family were excluded. A later analysis removed 592 highly shared, low-generation-probability nucleotide sequences to deal with suspected cross-contamination and a sequencing artifact. A later analysis calculated a clonal expansion index for each public chain from normalized within-repertoire ranks of inferred template counts. In a later analysis, generation probabilities were computed using a VDJ recombination model fitted to out-of-frame rearrangements, and the results were checked against IGoR. In a later analysis, hypergeometric tests were used to score TCR-TCR, TCR-HLA and TCR-CMV co-occurrence, with a repertoire-size bias correction applied to TCR pairs. A later analysis estimated false discovery rates by permuting HLA or CMV assignments 20 times. In a later analysis, co-occurring TCRs were grouped with DBSCAN, and TCRdist sequence similarity was added when clustering was performed within HLA-allele-positive subsets. Co-occurrence clustering excluded repertoires with fewer than 30,000 or more than 120,000 public chains, plus five with anomalous nucleotide sharing. TCRdb mirrors the immuneACCESS table, restricted to in-frame sequences. Some clones are absent from its copies; in checked studies, under half trace to an unresolved V gene, and the reason for the others is unknown. V, J and clone size are taken as reported in that table, and D and trimming were inferred from the DNA itself. Recorded for this sample are over 100,000 clones; under 80% of them occurred a single time. Roughly 8.2% of the sample comes from the top ten.

The cohort comprised around 690 healthy bone marrow donors. At the time of sampling, every cohort member was nominally healthy, though immune exposures that went unrecorded were likely present. The donor tested CMV seropositive, placing the donor among the 250 to 350 seropositive members of the cohort. A peripheral blood sample was collected from each donor, and TCR beta sequencing was performed on peripheral blood mononuclear cells. The Qiagen DNeasy Blood Extraction Kit was used to extract genomic DNA from the blood cell samples. The chain employs TRBV11-3 and TRBJ2-7; the central 12 bases match TRBD1. This TCR came from a woman between 45 and 60 years old in good health and CMV-seropositive. The material sequenced was PBMCs. CDR3 protein: CASSSRDRGPEQYF. The nucleotide sequence reads as follows: TGTGCCAGCAGTTCCCGGGACAGGGGGCCCGAGCAGTACTTC. The full variable domain, with segments outside the CDR3 supplied by the reference TRBV11-3 and TRBJ2-7 proteins, appears as EAGVVQSPRYKIIEKKQPVAFWCNPISGHNTLYWYLQNLGQGPELLIRYENEEAVDDSQLPKDRFSAERLKGVDSTLKIQPAELGDSAVYLCASSSRDRGPEQYFGPGTRLTVT.